This T cell receptor beta chain was sequenced for a study of blood T cell repertoires in COVID-19 (dated by TCRdb to about 2020). About the full investigation: Collaborator samples came from the United States, Italy and Spain and covered acute and convalescent phases of COVID-19. Subjects who had been exposed to COVID-19, were actively infected with it, or had recovered from it provided the deeply sampled blood TCRbeta repertoires that made up the dataset. Where available, HLA class I and class II types were taken from metadata supplied by the sample provider and were not determined by assay-based typing. Nearly every sample came with metadata listing a de-identified subject ID, COVID-19 status, age in years and sex. The samples were drawn from two sources: the first 160 participants of the ongoing ImmuneRACE study, and over 1,000 subjects contributed by 6 global collaborators. The repertoires were released in a freely available public database intended as a resource for research on the immune response to SARS-CoV-2. The material from the prospective study consisted of cDNA or gDNA derived from T cells, B-cell-depleted T cells, or PBMCs.

TCRbeta CDR3 regions were amplified from genomic DNA using the immunoSEQ Assay, a bias-controlled multiplex PCR. The authors processed their data as follows. The number of nucleated cells in each sample was estimated by amplification of reference gene primers within the assay. To quantify the absolute abundance of each unique TCRbeta CDR3 rearrangement, sequence reads were collapsed and filtered. Productive Simpson clonality was computed per sample as the square root of Simpson's diversity index over productive rearrangements. Sourced from immuneACCESS, this table was stored by TCRdb with only in-frame sequences that have V and J called. A share of the clones is absent; for the studies checked, an unresolved V gene accounts for under half, and the remainder has no known explanation. V and J calls and clone size are those listed in that table; D and trimming were worked out from the DNA. This sample has some 140,000 clones in its table, and more than 75% of those were observed once. The top ten clones comprise approximately 2.3% of the sample.

The CDR3 runs 14 residues from the cysteine to the phenylalanine. The retained sequence is limited to the CDR3, 42 bases, with the frame set at the first base. V is cut back by 3 bases and J by 8 bases, with 7 bases in the junction unmatched. Based on the germline V gene (reference sequence), the CDR1 and CDR2 sequences are LNHDA and SQIVND. In its sample, this clone was seen once. The antigen it recognizes is unknown. Per-base qualities were not stored, and no clone one base away is much larger. The research as a whole found: Clinical and demographic metadata were provided uncurated, with the amount varying by source and participant.

Collaborating institutions collected whole blood in K2EDTA tubes following their own protocols. For TCRbeta analysis, collaborators shipped samples as frozen whole blood, isolated PBMCs, or DNA extracted from either of those sample types. The sample was peripheral blood. The TCR comes from a man aged 70 or older with active COVID-19. The receptor chain draws on TRBV19 and TRBJ2-1; 7 bases in the junction line up with TRBD1. The bases read TGTGCCAGTAGTATCTTTAACAGGGGTTATGAGCAGTTCTTC. It is translated as CASSIFNRGYEQFF.